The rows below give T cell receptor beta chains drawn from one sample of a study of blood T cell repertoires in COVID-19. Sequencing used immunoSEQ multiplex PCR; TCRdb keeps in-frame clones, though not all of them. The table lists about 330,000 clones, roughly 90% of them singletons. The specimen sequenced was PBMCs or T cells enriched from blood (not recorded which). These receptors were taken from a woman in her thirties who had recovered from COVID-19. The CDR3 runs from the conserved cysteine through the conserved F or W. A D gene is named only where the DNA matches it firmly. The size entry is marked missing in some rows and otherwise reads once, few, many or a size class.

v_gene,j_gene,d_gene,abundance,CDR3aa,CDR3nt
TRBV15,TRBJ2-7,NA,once,CATSRGPGDHEQYF,TGTGCCACCAGCAGAGGGCCGGGGGACCACGAGCAGTACTTC
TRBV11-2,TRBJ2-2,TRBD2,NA,CASSLEGLAEVRKNTGELFF,TGTGCCAGCAGCTTAGAAGGCCTAGCGGAGGTCAGAAAGAACACCGGGGAGCTGTTTTTT
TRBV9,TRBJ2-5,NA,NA,CASSTLLSSETQYF,TGTGCCAGCAGCACCCTACTTAGCTCAGAGACCCAGTACTTC
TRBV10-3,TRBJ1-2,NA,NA,CAISPTGLNYGYTF,TGTGCCATCAGCCCCACCGGACTTAACTATGGCTACACCTTC
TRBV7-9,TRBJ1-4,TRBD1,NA,CASSLPPQGLRGEKLFF,TGTGCCAGCAGCTTACCCCCACAGGGGCTTCGTGGTGAAAAACTGTTTTTT
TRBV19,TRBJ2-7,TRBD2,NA,CASRSRGLAGGWYF,TGTGCCAGTAGAAGTAGGGGACTAGCGGGAGGTTGGTACTTC
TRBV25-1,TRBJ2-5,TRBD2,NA,CASSGPFEREQETQYF,TGTGCCAGCAGTGGCCCCTTTGAGCGGGAGCAAGAGACCCAGTACTTC
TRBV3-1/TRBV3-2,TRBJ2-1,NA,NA,CASSQAGGDNEQFF,TGTGCCAGCAGCCAAGCGGGCGGGGACAATGAGCAGTTCTTC
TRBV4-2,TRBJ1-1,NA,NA,CASSQELQGWNTEAFF,TGTGCCAGCAGCCAAGAATTGCAGGGCTGGAACACTGAAGCTTTCTTT
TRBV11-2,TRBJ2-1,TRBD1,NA,CASSQGDSLYNEQFF,TGTGCCAGCAGCCAGGGGGACAGCTTGTACAATGAGCAGTTCTTC
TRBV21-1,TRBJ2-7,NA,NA,CASSKDPTSGQPGQYF,TGTGCCAGCAGCAAAGACCCGACTAGCGGGCAACCTGGGCAGTACTTC
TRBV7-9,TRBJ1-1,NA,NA,CASSLVRSGDGTEAFF,TGTGCCAGCAGCTTAGTCCGCTCGGGGGACGGCACTGAAGCTTTCTTT
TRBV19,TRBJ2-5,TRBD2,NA,CASTPSGTQETQYF,TGTGCCAGTACCCCAAGCGGGACCCAAGAGACCCAGTACTTC